Presented here are 8 T cell receptor beta chains from one specimen sequenced in a study of T cells expressing NK-cell markers. TCRdb re-analyzed the 5' RACE reads; it lists each CDR3 protein once, without DNA. The table lists 300,000 to 500,000 distinct CDR3 sequences. Material for sequencing was blood T cells: a sorted CD56 or NKG2C T cell subset, CD4+ or CD8+ T cells, or bulk PBMC T cells (not recorded which). The source is a woman in her forties or fifties in good health.

This sequence joins TRBV28 and TRBJ2-3; without DNA, the TCRdb call of TRBD1 cannot be checked. The germline V gene has CDR1 MDHEN and CDR2 SYDVKM. CDR3 length equals 15 residues. The CDR3 region is CASISGTTSTDTQYF. The variable domain in full, with the rest retrieved from reference TRBV28 and TRBJ2-3, is DVKVTQSSRYLVKRTGEKVFLECVQDMDHENMFWYRQDPGLGLRLIYFSYDVKMKEKGDIPEGYSVSREKKERFSLILESASTNQTSMYLCASISGTTSTDTQYFGPGTRLTVL.

The CDR3 here is CASSPHTLGGPEAFF. The rearrangement uses TRBV6-5 and TRBJ1-1. In germline, CDR1 is MNHEY, CDR2 SVGAGI. CDR3 length equals 15 residues.

The gene calls are TRBV12-3 or TRBV12-4 and TRBJ2-1. The CDR3 consists of 12 residues. The CDR3 sequence is CASSPSNNEQFF.

The V call is TRBV20-1, the J call TRBJ2-5; lacking DNA, the TRBD2 call made by TCRdb goes unchecked. This CDR3 comprises 16 residues. Germline CDR1 and CDR2: DFQATT and SNEGSKA (reference sequence). The CDR3 sequence: CSAELAGGPSQETQYF.

The rearrangement uses TRBV9 and TRBJ2-1; absent DNA, TCRdb's TRBD2 call cannot be checked. This CDR3 has 17 amino acids. CDR1 and CDR2 from the germline V gene are SGDLS and YYNGEE. The CDR3 region is CASTALGSGGSYNEQFF.

The chain uses TRBV29-1 and TRBJ1-1. Germline lookup yields CDR1 SQVTM and CDR2 ANQGSEA. This CDR3 has 13 amino acids. CDR3 protein: CSVEGEGAAGAFF.

This chain links TRBV9 with TRBJ2-3. Germline CDR1 and CDR2: SGDLS and YYNGEE. The CDR3 extends over 13 amino acids. CDR3 sequence: CASSVLGTDTQYF. Full variable domain (remainder filled in from reference TRBV9 and TRBJ2-3): DSGVTQTPKHLITATGQRVTLRCSPRSGDLSVYWYQQSLDQGLQFLIQYYNGEERAKGNILERFSAQQFPDLHSELNLSSLELGDSALYFCASSVLGTDTQYFGPGTRLTVL.

The chain employs TRBV27 and TRBJ1-3; with no DNA, the TCRdb D assignment of TRBD1 cannot be verified. The CDR3 sequence is 15 residues long. The germline CDR1 and CDR2 sequences are MNHEY and SMNVEV (reference sequence). CDR3 protein: CASSATASAGNTIYF.